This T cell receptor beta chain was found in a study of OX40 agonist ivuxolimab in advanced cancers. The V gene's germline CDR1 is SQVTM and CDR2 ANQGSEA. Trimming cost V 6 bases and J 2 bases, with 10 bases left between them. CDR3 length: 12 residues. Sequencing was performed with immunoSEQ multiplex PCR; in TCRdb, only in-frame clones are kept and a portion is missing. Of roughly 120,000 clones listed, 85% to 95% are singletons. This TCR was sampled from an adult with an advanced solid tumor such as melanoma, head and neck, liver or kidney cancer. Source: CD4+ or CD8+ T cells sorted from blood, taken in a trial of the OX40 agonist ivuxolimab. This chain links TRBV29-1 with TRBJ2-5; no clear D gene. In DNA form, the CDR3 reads TGCAGCGTCACACCCCTACAAGAGACCCAGTACTTC. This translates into CSVTPLQETQYF.